These 10 T cell receptor beta chains came from one sample sequenced in a study of OX40 agonist ivuxolimab in advanced cancers. TCRdb's copy holds only in-frame clones and misses some; the assay was immunoSEQ multiplex PCR. The table records roughly 58,000 clones, around 85% of them present only once. The source was CD4+ or CD8+ T cells sorted from blood, collected in a trial of the OX40 agonist ivuxolimab. Receptor source: an adult with an advanced solid tumor such as melanoma, head and neck, liver or kidney cancer.

The rearrangement uses TRBV9 and TRBJ1-2; D unresolved. This CDR3 contains 15 residues. Germline V gene lookup returns CDR1 SGDLS and CDR2 YYNGEE. V lost 3 bases to trimming and J lost 4 bases, with 16 bases between them. The CDR3 sequence is CASSGRHRSAYGYTF. The CDR3, as DNA: TGTGCCAGCAGCGGCCGACATCGGTCGGCCTATGGCTACACCTTC. The full variable domain, completed using reference TRBV9 and TRBJ1-2, is DSGVTQTPKHLITATGQRVTLRCSPRSGDLSVYWYQQSLDQGLQFLIQYYNGEERAKGNILERFSAQQFPDLHSELNLSSLELGDSALYFCASSGRHRSAYGYTFGSGTRLTVV.

The chain has TRBV5-1 and TRBJ2-5, with D maybe TRBD1 (5 bases). The CDR3 runs 14 residues. The V end was cut by 0 bases, the J end by 2 bases, with 8 bases between. The germline CDR1 and CDR2 sequences are SGHRS and YFSETQ. CDR3 sequence reads: CASSLEDTQETQYF. CDR3 nucleotides: TGCGCCAGCAGCTTGGAGGACACTCAAGAGACCCAGTACTTC.

Comments on this clone: Other DNA sequences from this sample encode an identical CDR3 as well. The chain carries TRBV2 and TRBJ1-5; D not certain. V was shortened by 2 bases and J by 4 bases, with 9 bases between the two germline ends. The germline V gene has CDR1 SNHLY and CDR2 FYNNEI. The CDR3 totals 14 residues. The CDR3 DNA sequence: TGTGCCAGCAGTGAAATGGCGGGGAATCAGCCCCAGCATTTT. It yields the protein CASSEMAGNQPQHF.

The rearrangement joins TRBV10-1 to TRBJ2-3; 9 nucleotides match TRBD2. Germline V lookup: CDR1 WNHNN, CDR2 SYGVQD (reference sequence). Unmatched junction bases numbered 7, after V lost 3 bases and J lost 0 bases. This CDR3 region has 17 residues. CDR3 sequence (DNA): TGCGCCAGCAGTGACCCAGGTAGCGGGGGTAGCACAGATACGCAGTATTTT. This translates into CASSDPGSGGSTDTQYF.

V gene TRBV28 combines with J gene TRBJ1-2; D is perhaps TRBD1 (6 bases). The CDR3 sequence is 13 residues long. Per germline, CDR1 MDHEN and CDR2 SYDVKM. The CDR3 region is CAIQGGGDYGYTF. The CDR3, as DNA: TGTGCTATACAAGGGGGGGGTGACTATGGCTACACCTTC.

This clone was detected a few times. J is TRBJ1-2 and V is TRBV2; no clear D gene. From germline, CDR1 is SNHLY and CDR2 FYNNEI. The ends were cut back, 6 bases at V and 1 base at J, with 6 bases in the middle. CDR3 length: 12 amino acids. The DNA of the CDR3 is TGTGCCAGCAGCGGACTTAACTATGGCTACACCTTC. Protein sequence: CASSGLNYGYTF.

This clone was detected only a few times. The gene calls are TRBV15 and TRBJ1-3; D perhaps matches TRBD1 (6 bases). Germline lookup yields CDR1 LNHNV and CDR2 YYDKDF (reference sequence). The CDR3 length is 17 residues. V lost 0 bases and J lost 0, with 12 bases in between. Here the CDR3 reads CATSRDKTGSSGNTIYF. CDR3 DNA: TGTGCCACCAGCAGAGATAAGACAGGAAGCTCTGGAAACACCATATATTTT.

This chain joins TRBV14 and TRBJ2-1; 7 bases line up with TRBD2. In germline, CDR1 is SGHDN, CDR2 FVKESK. The trim removed 1 base at V and 9 bases at J, leaving 3 bases unmatched. The length of the CDR3 is 13 residues. The CDR3, as DNA: TGTGCCAGCAGCCAAGTGACTAGCACTGAGCAGTTCTTC. This codes for CASSQVTSTEQFF.

This clone was seen once. The V call is TRBV30, the J call TRBJ2-6, with D perhaps TRBD1 or TRBD2 (7 bases each). V was clipped by 5 bases and J by 2 bases, with 13 bases between them. CDR3 length: 15 amino acids. Per the germline V gene, CDR1 is GTSNPN and CDR2 is SVGIG (reference sequence). CDR3 residues: CAWGRGTAGANVLTF. CDR3 coding DNA: TGTGCCTGGGGGAGGGGGACAGCTGGGGCCAACGTCCTGACTTTC. Full variable domain (outside the CDR3, taken from reference TRBV30 and TRBJ2-6): SQTIHQWPATLVQPVGSPLSLECTVEGTSNPNLYWYRQAAGRGLQLLFYSVGIGQISSEVPQNLSASRPQDRQFILSSKKLLLSDSGFYLCAWGRGTAGANVLTFGAGSRLTVL.

In its sample, this clone was seen once. J is TRBJ2-6 and V is TRBV11-2; possibly TRBD1 for D (7 bases). Germline V lookup: CDR1 SGHAT, CDR2 FQNNGV. The CDR3 contains 18 residues. V was clipped by 1 base and J by 1 base, with 14 bases between them. This CDR3 reads CASSLVQGGSSGANVLTF. The CDR3 DNA sequence: TGTGCCAGCAGCTTAGTCCAGGGGGGATCTTCTGGGGCCAACGTCCTGACTTTC.